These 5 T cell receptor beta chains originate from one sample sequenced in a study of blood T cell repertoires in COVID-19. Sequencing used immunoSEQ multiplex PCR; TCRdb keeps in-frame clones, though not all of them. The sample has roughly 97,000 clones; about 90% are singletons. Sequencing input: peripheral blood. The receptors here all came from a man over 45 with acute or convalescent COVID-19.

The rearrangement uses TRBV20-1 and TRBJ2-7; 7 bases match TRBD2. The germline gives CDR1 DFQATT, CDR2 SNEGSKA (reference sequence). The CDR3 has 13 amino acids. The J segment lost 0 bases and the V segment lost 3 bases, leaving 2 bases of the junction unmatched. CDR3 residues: CSASGTTSYEQYF. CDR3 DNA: TGCAGTGCTAGTGGGACTACCTCCTACGAGCAGTACTTC.

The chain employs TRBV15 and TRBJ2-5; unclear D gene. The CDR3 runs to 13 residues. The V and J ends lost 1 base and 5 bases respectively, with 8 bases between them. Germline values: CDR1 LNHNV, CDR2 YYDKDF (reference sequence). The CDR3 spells CATSRGDYETQYF. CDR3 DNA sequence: TGTGCCACCAGCAGAGGAGATTATGAGACCCAGTACTTC.

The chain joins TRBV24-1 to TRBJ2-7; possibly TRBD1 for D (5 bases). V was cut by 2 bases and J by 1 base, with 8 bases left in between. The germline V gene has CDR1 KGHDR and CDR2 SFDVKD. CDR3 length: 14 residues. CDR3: CATSDSRVSYEQYF. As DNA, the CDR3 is TGTGCCACCAGTGATTCCAGGGTTTCCTACGAGCAGTACTTC.

Here the CDR3 reads CASSLQGVYTF. CDR3 DNA sequence: TGTGCCAGCAGTTTACAGGGGGTCTACACCTTC. The chain joins TRBV27 to TRBJ1-2; TRBD1 agrees at 7 bases. Germline CDR1 MNHEY, CDR2 SMNVEV (reference sequence). V shed 2 bases and J 10 bases; nucleotides not matched to a gene: 1. This CDR3 region has 11 residues.

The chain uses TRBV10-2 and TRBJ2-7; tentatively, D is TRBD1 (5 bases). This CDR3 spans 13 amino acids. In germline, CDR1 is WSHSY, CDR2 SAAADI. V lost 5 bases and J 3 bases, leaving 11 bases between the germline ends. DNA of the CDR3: TGCGCCAGCAGTACGGACAAGTACTACGAGCAGTACTTC. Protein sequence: CASSTDKYYEQYF.